The 20 T cell receptor beta chains below come from one sample, sequenced in a study of blood T cell repertoires in COVID-19. Assay used: immunoSEQ multiplex PCR; TCRdb lists only in-frame clones, some missing. The sample yields around 25,000 clones, 89% seen once. Sequencing used peripheral blood. The receptor set was obtained from a woman in her sixties or seventies with active COVID-19.

The chain is built from TRBV7-2 and TRBJ2-5, with 7 bases matching TRBD2. The junction had 6 bases not matched to a gene; V was cut back by 2 bases and J by 0 bases. CDR1 and CDR2 from the germline V gene are SGHTA and FQGNSA. This CDR3 has 16 residues. CDR3 region: CASSLSASGHQETQYF. As DNA, the CDR3 is TGTGCCAGCAGCTTATCGGCTAGCGGCCACCAAGAGACCCAGTACTTC. Combining the CDR3 with reference TRBV7-2 and TRBJ2-5 gives the whole variable domain GAGVSQSPSNKVTEKGKDVELRCDPISGHTALYWYRQSLGQGLEFLIYFQGNSAPDKSGLPSDRFSAERTGGSVSTLTIQRTQQEDSAVYLCASSLSASGHQETQYFGPGTRLLVL.

The chain uses TRBV3-1 (or the pseudogene TRBV3-2) and TRBJ2-7, with 9 bases fitting TRBD1. Trimming at V came to 1 base and at J to 4 bases, leaving 5 bases not matched to a gene. The length of the CDR3 is 15 residues. Looked up from germline, CDR1 is LGHDT and CDR2 is YNNKEL (reference sequence). CDR3 coding DNA: TGTGCCAGCAGCCAAGGAGGGACAGGGAAATACGAGCAGTACTTC. Amino acids: CASSQGGTGKYEQYF.

The rearrangement uses TRBV1 and TRBJ1-4; TRBD1, the table's D call, was not compared with the DNA. TRBV1 is described as a pseudogene. CDR3 length: 14 amino acids. The CDR3 here is CTSGQTQLNEKLFF. The CDR3 nucleotides are TGCACCAGCGGACAAACACAGTTAAATGAAAAACTGTTTTTT.

The chain has TRBV4-3 and TRBJ1-5; D gene ambiguous. The germline V gene has CDR1 LGHNA and CDR2 YSLEER. V lost 0 bases, J lost 2 bases, and 8 bases lay in between. The CDR3 runs to 15 residues. This CDR3 reads CASSQDRLGNQPQHF. CDR3 coding DNA: TGCGCCAGCAGCCAAGACAGGCTTGGCAATCAGCCCCAGCATTTT.

The V and J genes are TRBV11-2 and TRBJ2-7, with D possibly TRBD2 on 6 matching bases. The V end lost 3 bases, the J end lost 1 base, and 10 bases lay between the germline ends. Germline-derived CDR1 and CDR2 are SGHAT and FQNNGV. The CDR3 is made up of 14 amino acids. DNA of the CDR3: TGTGCCAGCAGCTTCGGCGGGGAATCCTACGAGCAGTACTTC. Protein: CASSFGGESYEQYF.

The chain couples TRBV7-2 to TRBJ2-4; 8 nucleotides line up with TRBD1. From germline, CDR1 is SGHTA and CDR2 FQGNSA. This CDR3 comprises 19 residues. V lost 6 bases and J lost 6; bases outside the gene matches: 22. The CDR3 DNA sequence: TGTGCCAGCAGATCAGGGGCAGGGGGTGGCAGGGGGCTACCAAACATTCAGTACTTC. Its translation: CASRSGAGGGRGLPNIQYF.

The chain is built from TRBV7-2 and TRBJ1-2; D is undetermined. V was clipped by 0 bases and J by 4 bases, with 9 bases between them. Germline lookup yields CDR1 SGHTA and CDR2 FQGNSA. This CDR3 has 14 residues. CDR3 amino acids: CASSLAGQAYGYTF. CDR3 in DNA: TGTGCCAGCAGCTTAGCGGGTCAGGCCTATGGCTACACCTTC.

The chain uses TRBV5-5 and TRBJ1-1; 9 bases map to TRBD1. J lost 4 bases, V lost 3 bases, and 16 bases had no gene match. The CDR3 totals 18 residues. Germline values: CDR1 SGHKS, CDR2 YYEKEE (reference sequence). The CDR3 loop reads CASSSNPQGAYRGTEAFF. For the CDR3, the DNA is TGTGCCAGCAGCTCCAATCCACAGGGGGCGTATCGGGGCACTGAAGCTTTCTTT. The full variable domain, with the rest looked up from reference TRBV5-5 and TRBJ1-1, is DAGVTQSPTHLIKTRGQQVTLRCSPISGHKSVSWYQQVLGQGPQFIFQYYEKEERGRGNFPDRFSARQFPNYSSELNVNALLLGDSALYLCASSSNPQGAYRGTEAFFGQGTRLTVV.

V and J are TRBV6-5 and TRBJ2-5; 7 nucleotides match TRBD2. With V trimmed by 5 bases and J by 5 bases, 5 bases remained unmatched. The CDR3 has 13 amino acids. CDR1 and CDR2 (germline): MNHEY, SVGAGI. The CDR3 here is CASSPYGGETQYF. The CDR3 DNA follows: TGTGCCAGCAGTCCGTACGGGGGGGAGACCCAGTACTTC.

This sequence joins TRBV5-1 and TRBJ2-3, with 7 bases that match TRBD2. The CDR3 sequence is 16 residues long. The ends lost 0 bases at V and 2 bases at J; junction bases unmatched: 6. Germline V gene lookup returns CDR1 SGHRS and CDR2 YFSETQ. CDR3: CASSLALAEVTDTQYF. The CDR3 bases are TGCGCCAGCAGCTTGGCTCTAGCGGAGGTCACAGATACGCAGTATTTT.

The chain employs TRBV19 and TRBJ2-1; 9 bases agree with TRBD1. Germline V gene sequence: CDR1 LNHDA, CDR2 SQIVND (reference sequence). V dropped 6 bases and J dropped 7; count of bases not matched to a gene: 13. The CDR3 contains 16 residues. The CDR3 loop is CASRPTGTGHRNEQFF. DNA of the CDR3: TGTGCCAGTAGGCCGACCGGGACAGGGCATCGGAATGAGCAGTTCTTC.

This clone is deemed medium-sized. The V and J genes are TRBV28 and TRBJ2-2; D gene ambiguous. Germline CDR1 and CDR2: MDHEN and SYDVKM. CDR3 size: 12 residues. Trimming took 2 bases from V and 5 from J, leaving 3 bases between them. In DNA, the CDR3 is TGTGCCAGCAGTTTAGAGACCGGGGAGCTGTTTTTT. Protein sequence: CASSLETGELFF.

This clone came up once. The V gene is TRBV27, the J gene TRBJ2-2; 10 bases align to TRBD1. This CDR3 has 16 residues. V dropped 6 bases and J dropped 6; count of bases not matched to a gene: 10. CDR1 and CDR2 from the germline V gene are MNHEY and SMNVEV (reference sequence). Here the CDR3 DNA reads TGTGCCAGCAGGGAGACAGGGGGCGCATGGGCCGGGGAGCTGTTTTTT. It is translated as CASRETGGAWAGELFF.

This sequence joins TRBV7-9 and TRBJ1-2; possible D gene TRBD1, 5 bases. V lost 1 base to trimming and J lost 0 bases, with 9 bases between them. There are 15 residues in the CDR3. CDR1 SEHNR and CDR2 FQNEAQ come from the germline V gene (reference sequence). CDR3 in amino acids: CASSLGGTANYGYTF. The CDR3 DNA reads TGTGCCAGCAGCTTAGGGGGCACAGCTAACTATGGCTACACCTTC.

This clone was detected only a few times. This sequence joins TRBV20-1 and TRBJ1-5, with unresolved D. Germline CDR1 is DFQATT and CDR2 is SNEGSKA (reference sequence). V was shortened by 3 bases and J by 8 bases, with 11 bases between the two germline ends. The CDR3 loop spans 12 amino acids. CDR3 sequence reads: CSASQANKPQHF. DNA for the CDR3: TGCAGTGCTAGTCAGGCCAACAAGCCCCAGCATTTT.

V gene TRBV29-1 combines with J gene TRBJ2-1; 7 nucleotides agree with TRBD2. The CDR3 extends over 14 amino acids. The trim removed 6 bases at V and 2 bases at J, leaving 7 bases unmatched. CDR1 is SQVTM and CDR2 is ANQGSEA in the germline V gene. CDR3 bases: TGCAGCGTCCTCAAGGGGAGGGCCTACAATGAGCAGTTCTTC. Translated, it gives CSVLKGRAYNEQFF.

A few counts support this clone. This chain connects TRBV18 to TRBJ1-3, with D maybe TRBD1 (5 bases). Germline assignment: CDR1 KGHSH and CDR2 LQKENI. The CDR3 has 15 amino acids. Trimming pared 3 bases from V and 3 bases from J, leaving 12 bases between. DNA for the CDR3: TGTGCCAGCTCACCTACAACAGGTGGTGGAAACACCATATATTTT. Encoded protein: CASSPTTGGGNTIYF.

The CDR3 loop reads CASSVLPGQGGNGYTF. CDR3 DNA sequence: TGTGCCAGCAGCGTATTACCGGGACAGGGGGGAAATGGCTACACCTTC. This chain links TRBV9 with TRBJ1-2; 11 bases agree with TRBD1. Germline values: CDR1 SGDLS, CDR2 YYNGEE. The V segment lost 1 base and the J segment 6 bases; nucleotides outside the gene matches: 8. The CDR3 runs to 16 residues.

The chain combines TRBV9 with TRBJ1-2, with TRBD1 as a possible D gene (5 bases). The CDR3 runs to 14 residues. The V gene's germline CDR1 is SGDLS and CDR2 YYNGEE. Trimming removed 3 bases from V and 2 bases from J, with 11 bases in between. The CDR3 spells CASSDFGGNYGYTF. Written as DNA, the CDR3 is TGTGCCAGCAGCGACTTTGGGGGGAACTATGGCTACACCTTC.

V usage is TRBV3-1 (or the pseudogene TRBV3-2) and J usage is TRBJ2-1; 12 nucleotides align to TRBD2. Germline V gives CDR1 LGHDT, CDR2 YNNKEL (reference sequence). The CDR3 has 17 residues. V lost 3 bases to trimming and J lost 7 bases; unmatched junction nucleotides: 10. The CDR3 loop is CASSHEGLAGGRNEQFF. The CDR3 DNA follows: TGTGCCAGCAGCCACGAGGGGCTAGCGGGGGGGCGTAATGAGCAGTTCTTC.